This TCR beta chain was sequenced for a study of T-cell memory formation after mild COVID-19 (dated by TCRdb to the early 2020s). At the level of the whole study: TCR sequence clusters from the two donors were largely donor specific. In a couple of donors, T-cell clones that expanded and contracted after mild COVID-19 were tracked by sequencing TCRalpha and TCRbeta repertoires over time. The cohort was made up of two young adult volunteers, one female and one male, who were previously healthy.

Sequencing instrument: Illumina NovaSeq 6000. Using 5'RACE with constant-segment primers, TCRalpha and TCRbeta cDNA libraries were constructed, with sample barcodes and unique molecular identifiers added in the process. RNA was extracted from every sample with Trizol reagent. Library amplification was performed in two PCR steps, and a second sample barcode and Illumina TruSeq adapters were introduced in the second step. Sequencing of the libraries was done on an Illumina NovaSeq, producing 2 x 150 bp paired-end reads. On the study's bioinformatics: The reads were demultiplexed and collapsed into UMI-guided consensus sequences using migec v1.2.7. Using mixcr v2.1.11, UMI consensuses were aligned to TRA and TRB V and J templates and then assembled into clonotypes. Expanded or contracted clonotypes were those called significant by both edgeR and NoisET, with noise models trained on biological replicates. For edgeR calls, the thresholds were a false discovery rate-adjusted p below 0.01 and a log2 fold-change of 1. As an exploratory analysis of dynamics, max-normalized trajectories of the 1000 most abundant clonotypes were examined with PCA combined with hierarchical clustering. The CD4 or CD8 phenotype of responding clones was assigned using the separately sequenced CD4+ and CD8+ repertoires. The raw public reads went through TCRdb reprocessing: fastp at Q25, MiXCR clone calling, in-frame beta chains kept. Duplicate CDR3 protein sequences are folded into a single record with the most common DNA and genes. TCRdb's processing, not the authors' own work, is the source of the V and J calls. This sample holds under 450,000 distinct CDR3 sequences; roughly 19% were observed only once. The ten most abundant clones make up roughly a fifth of the sample.

Ficoll-Paque density gradient centrifugation was the method used to isolate PBMCs. Findings and caveats that apply to the study as a whole: The study included only a couple of mild cases, and larger cohorts that include severe cases with pre-infection samples were judged to be necessary. Clones contracting from day 15 to 85 had balanced CD4/CD8 phenotypes, while a second wave expanding from day 15 to 37 was biased towards CD4+. Contracting CD4+ clones turned up mainly in the CM and EM memory subsets, whereas EMRA was where CD8+ clones were enriched. The second-wave clones that peaked on day 37 were not confirmed to be SARS-CoV-2 specific. Some responding clones were detected in pre-infection memory, suggesting pre-existing cross-reactive memory T cells joined the SARS-CoV-2 response.

As to this clonotype: Its antigen has not been determined. No much larger clonotype is one base removed from it; base qualities were not supplied.

The junction shows trimming of 6 bases on V and 3 bases on J, and the gene matches do not reach 7 bases of it. The germline V gene provides CDR1 SQVTM and CDR2 ANQGSEA. Counted from cysteine to phenylalanine, this CDR3 has 14 amino acids. Of all the DNA, just the CDR3 is kept, 42 bases in frame from base 1. The source of this sequence is a man aged 18 to 29 who had mild COVID-19 (a few samples of this study predate the infection). The sample titles of this study are shuffled in the database, so cell type and time point are left out; the donor was told from shared clones. The chain was built from TRBV29-1 and TRBJ2-4, with 8 central nucleotides matching TRBD1. The sequenced material came from PBMCs or a T cell subset sorted from them (not recorded which). The CDR3 in this case is CSVHRGFFKNIQYF. The sequence in DNA is TGCAGCGTGCACAGGGGGTTTTTCAAAAACATTCAGTACTTC.